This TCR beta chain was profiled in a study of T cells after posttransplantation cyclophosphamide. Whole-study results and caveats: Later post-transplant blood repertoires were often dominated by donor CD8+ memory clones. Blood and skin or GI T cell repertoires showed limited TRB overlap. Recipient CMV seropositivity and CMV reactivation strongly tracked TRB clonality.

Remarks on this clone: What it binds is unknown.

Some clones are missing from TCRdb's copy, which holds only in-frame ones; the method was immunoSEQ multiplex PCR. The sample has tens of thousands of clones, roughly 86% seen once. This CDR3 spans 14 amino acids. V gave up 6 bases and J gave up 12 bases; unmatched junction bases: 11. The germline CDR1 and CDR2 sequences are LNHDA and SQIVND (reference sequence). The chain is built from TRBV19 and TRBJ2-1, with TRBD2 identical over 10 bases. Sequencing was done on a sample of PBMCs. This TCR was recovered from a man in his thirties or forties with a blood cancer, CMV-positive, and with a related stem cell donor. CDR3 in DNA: TGTGCCAGTAGAAAAGCGGGAGGGTCCTTCGGGCAGTTCTTC. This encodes CASRKAGGSFGQFF. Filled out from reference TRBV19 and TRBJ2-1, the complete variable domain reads DGGITQSPKYLFRKEGQNVTLSCEQNLNHDAMYWYRQDPGQGLRLIYYSQIVNDFQKGDIAEGYSVSREKKESFPLTVTSAQKNPTAFYLCASRKAGGSFGQFFGPGTRLTVL.